These 16 T cell receptor beta chains were sequenced from one sample in a study of neoadjuvant anti-PD-1 for oral cavity cancer. As to time point: after neoadjuvant nivolumab, at surgical resection. The data were produced by immunoSEQ multiplex PCR, yet TCRdb's version contains in-frame clones alone and is incomplete. The data show roughly 14,000 clones, roughly 70% seen once. The specimen comprised PBMCs, sampled after nivolumab (anti-PD-1) treatment. The source is a person aged 40 to 85 with oral cavity squamous cell carcinoma.

This clone was seen just once. The rearrangement links TRBV2 to TRBJ2-7, with TRBD2 matching over 7 bases. The germline CDR1 and CDR2 sequences are SNHLY and FYNNEI. The junction had 6 bases not matched to a gene; V was cut back by 7 bases and J by 6 bases. The CDR3 totals 12 residues. CDR3 DNA sequence: TGTGCCAGCATGATTTGGGGGGGCGAGCAGTACTTC. Translating gives CASMIWGGEQYF.

A note on this clone: The junction departs from germline at one end; a sequencing error may be responsible. V and J are TRBV7-7 and TRBJ2-7; TRBD1 aligns across 9 bases. There are 13 residues in the CDR3. In germline, CDR1 is SSHAT, CDR2 FNYEAQ (reference sequence). The CDR3 coding sequence is TGTGCTAGCAGCACCGGGACAGGGACCGAGCAGTACTTC. Translating it yields CASSTGTGTEQYF. Supplemented by reference TRBV7-7 and TRBJ2-7, the full variable domain reads GAGVSQSPRYKVTKRGQDVTLRCDPISSHATLYWYQQALGQGPEFLTYFNYEAQPDKSGLPSDRFSAERPEGSISTLTIQRTEQRDSAMYRCASSTGTGTEQYFGPGTRLTVT.

The genes are TRBV11-2 and TRBJ2-3; D remains unclear. Between the trimmed V and J ends, which lost 6 bases and 0 bases, there was a span of 13 bases. The CDR3 covers 15 residues. CDR1 and CDR2 from the germline V gene are SGHAT and FQNNGV. CDR3 bases: TGTGCCAGCAGTTCGGAACCGTACAGCACAGATACGCAGTATTTT. Translation gives CASSSEPYSTDTQYF.

The V and J genes are TRBV2 and TRBJ1-2, with TRBD1 matching over 10 bases. Germline assignment: CDR1 SNHLY and CDR2 FYNNEI. The CDR3 covers 15 residues. The trim removed 4 bases at V and 6 bases at J, leaving 8 bases unmatched. Here the CDR3 DNA reads TGTGCCAGCAGTGTGACGGGACAGGGGCTAAATGGCTACACCTTC. It yields the protein CASSVTGQGLNGYTF.

This clone was seen a few times. The rearrangement joins TRBV28 to TRBJ1-1; D is undetermined. This CDR3 contains 12 residues. The germline gives CDR1 MDHEN, CDR2 SYDVKM. The germline V and J ends were trimmed by 6 bases and 3 bases, with 8 bases remaining between them. CDR3 protein: CASSPVYTEAFF. In nucleotides, the CDR3 is TGTGCCAGCAGCCCTGTATACACTGAAGCTTTCTTT.

This clone has just a few counts. The chain couples TRBV2 to TRBJ1-2, with TRBD1 matching 7 bases. This CDR3 region has 13 residues. Germline values: CDR1 SNHLY, CDR2 FYNNEI. After removal of 8 bases from V and 8 bases from J, the junction contained 11 bases not matched to a gene. The CDR3: CASRQTGTLGYTF. The DNA of the CDR3 is TGTGCCAGCCGGCAGACAGGGACCCTAGGCTACACCTTC.

The chain employs TRBV6-5 and TRBJ2-5, with unresolved D. In germline, CDR1 is MNHEY, CDR2 SVGAGI. The CDR3 contains 13 residues. The V end lost 4 bases, the J end lost 5 bases, and 11 bases lay between the germline ends. The DNA of the CDR3 is TGTGCCAGCAGTTCATTCGAGAGGGAGACCCAGTACTTC. Encoded protein: CASSSFERETQYF.

The chain carries TRBV11-3 and TRBJ2-1; TRBD2 matches at 13 bases. Looked up from germline, CDR1 is SGHNT and CDR2 is YENEEA. This CDR3 spans 18 amino acids. Trimming removed 5 bases from V and 10 bases from J; junction bases left unmatched: 17. The CDR3 here is CASSRGVTPTSGRTEQFF. Written as DNA, the CDR3 is TGTGCCAGCAGCAGAGGGGTGACCCCGACTAGCGGGAGGACCGAGCAGTTCTTC.

This clone was seen only a few times. The chain is built from TRBV6-1 and TRBJ2-5; a possible D gene is TRBD2 (5 bases). The CDR3 consists of 16 residues. CDR1 is MNHNS, CDR2 SASEGT, per germline. V lost 0 bases and J lost 1, with 12 bases in between. This chain's CDR3 is CASSEAGSGIQETQYF. CDR3 nucleotide sequence: TGTGCCAGCAGTGAAGCTGGCAGCGGAATCCAAGAGACCCAGTACTTC.

This clone was recorded once. The V call is TRBV6-4, the J call TRBJ2-3; 8 bases map to TRBD2. Germline V CDR1 and CDR2: MRHNA, SNTAGT. V lost 6 bases, J lost 1 base, and 3 bases stayed unmatched. The length of the CDR3 is 14 residues. The CDR3 sequence is CASRRAGGTDTQYF. In DNA, the CDR3 is TGTGCCAGCAGGAGAGCGGGGGGCACAGATACGCAGTATTTT.

The chain has TRBV18 and TRBJ1-5; 7 bases line up with TRBD1. This CDR3 has 13 residues. With V trimmed by 8 bases and J by 7 bases, 8 bases remained unmatched. Germline CDR1 and CDR2: KGHSH and LQKENI. The CDR3 loop reads CASAGGEEQPQHF. DNA for the CDR3: TGTGCCAGCGCAGGGGGGGAGGAACAGCCCCAGCATTTT.

This chain links TRBV9 with TRBJ1-1, with D uncertain. From germline, CDR1 is SGDLS and CDR2 YYNGEE. Trimming took 3 bases from V and 1 from J, leaving 19 bases between them. The CDR3 totals 17 residues. The DNA of the CDR3 is TGTGCCAGCAGCGCCCGTAGTCCGAGGTCCGCGAACACTGAAGCTTTCTTT. It is translated as CASSARSPRSANTEAFF.

The count of this clone is one. V and J are TRBV5-1 and TRBJ2-3; 11 bases align to TRBD2. This CDR3 region has 16 residues. With V trimmed by 4 bases and J by 4 bases, 8 bases remained unmatched. Germline CDR1 SGHRS, CDR2 YFSETQ. As DNA, the CDR3 is TGCGCCAGCAGCGCGCCCGGGACTAGCGGCCCAGATACGCAGTATTTT. Amino acid sequence: CASSAPGTSGPDTQYF. Filled out from reference TRBV5-1 and TRBJ2-3, the complete variable domain reads KAGVTQTPRYLIKTRGQQVTLSCSPISGHRSVSWYQQTPGQGLQFLFEYFSETQRNKGNFPGRFSGRQFSNSRSEMNVSTLELGDSALYLCASSAPGTSGPDTQYFGPGTRLTVL.

The V and J genes are TRBV13 and TRBJ2-5; D gene uncertain. CDR1 is PRHDT, CDR2 FYEKMQ, per germline (reference sequence). V was clipped by 5 bases and J by 1 base, with 5 bases between them. The CDR3 is 12 amino acids. The CDR3 DNA is TGTGCCAGCAGCCTCCCCCAAGAGACCCAGTACTTC. Translating it yields CASSLPQETQYF.

The chain couples TRBV9 to TRBJ1-6; 7 bases match TRBD1. The J segment lost 8 bases and the V segment lost 2 bases, leaving 7 bases of the junction unmatched. There are 15 residues in the CDR3. CDR1 SGDLS and CDR2 YYNGEE come from the germline V gene. CDR3 bases: TGTGCCAGCAGCGTTACCCAGGGGGTTGATTCACCCCTCCACTTT. This codes for CASSVTQGVDSPLHF.

V is TRBV9 and J is TRBJ2-2, with D unclear. V dropped 0 bases and J dropped 6 bases, with 6 bases sitting between them. The CDR3 loop spans 13 amino acids. Germline CDR1 SGDLS, CDR2 YYNGEE. The CDR3 sequence is CASSVDQSGELFF. DNA for the CDR3: TGTGCCAGCAGCGTAGATCAGTCCGGGGAGCTGTTTTTT.